The present T cell receptor (beta chain) was sequenced within a study of OX40 agonist ivuxolimab in advanced cancers. Across the whole study: Prior therapy, whether anti-PD-1, anti-PD-L1 or anti-CTLA-4, was allowed, and 40% had some.

It was autoimmune disease history or systemic immunosuppression that excluded patients. Study observations and caveats: Clonal expansion from baseline to week 6 occurred in both CD4+ and CD8+ T cells. Low normalized T-cell clonal expansion was also seen in some nonresponders.

Deletions cut 4 bases from V and 1 base from J, with 15 bases between. The CDR3 is 15 amino acids. The germline V gene has CDR1 SGDLS and CDR2 YYNGEE. Of note for this clone: The target antigen is unknown.

Assay: immunoSEQ multiplex PCR; the TCRdb copy retains only in-frame clones and omits some. Found here are over 15,000 clones, 86% of them singletons; the top ten hold roughly 3.9%. The starting material was CD4+ or CD8+ T cells sorted from blood, obtained in a trial of the OX40 agonist ivuxolimab. This chain joins TRBV9 and TRBJ2-7; perhaps TRBD2 as D (6 bases). This sequence originates from an adult with an advanced solid tumor such as melanoma, head and neck, liver or kidney cancer. Here the CDR3 DNA reads TGTGCCAGCAGCCCCCGGGTCGGGGGATCCTACGAGCAGTACTTC. It is translated as CASSPRVGGSYEQYF.